This T cell receptor (beta chain) was sequenced for a study of blood T cells in healthy people across ages (dated by TCRdb to the mid-2010s). For context, the study as a whole: In model experiments, template switching captured about one uniquely barcoded TCR beta cDNA molecule for every two T cells. The study measured age-related changes in TCR beta repertoire diversity using deep sequencing normalized with unique cDNA molecular identifiers. Donors were grouped into four age groups: young (average approximately 16 years), middle-aged (roughly 37), aged (around 62) and long-lived (less than 85). Donors of different ages were randomly distributed across sequencing lanes to avoid experimental bias. The study analyzed two additional independent replicas of 1 million unique cDNA reads from the same blood draw for two donors, one aged 18 to 30 and one aged 80 or older.

The library was built by means of 5' RACE. Sequenced using an Illumina HiSeq 2500. The second PCR ran for roughly 7 to 12 cycles and used a J-beta primer mix along with a sample-barcoded 5' primer. Each TCR beta cDNA molecule received a unique molecular identifier from a template-switch 5' adaptor carrying 12 random nucleotides. Each sample yielded at least 2.5 million CDR3-containing paired-end reads. First-strand cDNA was synthesized from all RNA with the Mint cDNA synthesis kit, primed by a TRBC-specific oligonucleotide. After uracil-DNA glycosylase treatment, a first 18-cycle PCR used universal primers M1SS and BC2_uni_R on all cDNA. The study's own analysis went as follows. For normalization, 1 million high-quality reads, each with a distinct molecular identifier, were randomly selected from each sample. Reads with shared molecular identifiers were discarded instead of being binned into consensus sequences. MiTCR, run with a Q25 quality threshold and the strictest error-elimination algorithm, handled CDR3 identification, clonotype clustering and error correction. A nonparametric unseen species model with Euler transformation was used to estimate lower-bound total TCR beta diversity. Through fastp at Q25 and MiXCR, TCRdb rebuilt clones from the public reads, retaining in-frame beta chains. All rows with the same CDR3 protein become a single entry with the most common DNA and genes. Here the V and J calls rest on TCRdb's processing, not on the authors' analysis. The sample profile shows 650,000 to 800,000 distinct CDR3 sequences; under 55% of them were found once. The ten largest clonotypes hold roughly 18% of the sample.

Remarks on this clonotype: No antigen is known for it. No base quality values were provided; no much bigger clone lies one nucleotide off.

The full study reports these points: Since profiling was done on bulk unsorted PBMCs, naive and antigen-experienced compartments could not be conclusively compared. Estimates of total diversity based on one million sequenced T cells were regarded as lower bounds and as underestimates. Donor CMV infection status was unknown, potentially confounding age-related changes in expanded clonotypes. There was a strong correlation between observed TCR beta diversity and the percentage of naive T cells measured by flow cytometry. Compared with the aged group, the long-lived group had more naive CD4+ T cells, fewer expanded clones and increased TCR diversity, suggesting age selection. Observed TCR beta diversity per million T cells fell roughly linearly with age, and a significant reduction was already apparent by age about 36.

CDR1 and CDR2 were assigned from the germline V gene as MNHEY and SVGEGT. The V end gives up 6 bases and the J end 1 base, leaving 6 bases in the junction not matched to a gene. There are 14 amino acids in the CDR3, from cysteine to phenylalanine inclusive. CDR3 DNA only is kept here, 42 bases in frame from base 1. Donors were under 40 systemically healthy Caucasian individuals from Russia aged roughly 6 to 90 years. Each donor gave about 9.2 milliliters of peripheral blood, drawn into EDTA-treated Vacutainer tubes. PBMCs were isolated by Ficoll-Paque density-gradient centrifugation, with at least 7 million obtained per sample. Trizol reagent was used to extract total RNA from the PBMCs, yielding at least 6 micrograms per sample. For every donor, flow cytometry on a PBMC aliquot measured the percentage of naive CD45RAhigh/CD27high T cells.

Rearrangement joined TRBV6-2 or TRBV6-3 to TRBJ2-7; TRBD1 matches 7 bases in the middle. The sequence was obtained from a man between 60 and 70 years old in good health. Material: blood. The CDR3 in this case is CASSPGQPSYEQYF. The sequence in DNA is TGTGCCAGCAGCCCGGGACAGCCGTCCTACGAGCAGTACTTC.